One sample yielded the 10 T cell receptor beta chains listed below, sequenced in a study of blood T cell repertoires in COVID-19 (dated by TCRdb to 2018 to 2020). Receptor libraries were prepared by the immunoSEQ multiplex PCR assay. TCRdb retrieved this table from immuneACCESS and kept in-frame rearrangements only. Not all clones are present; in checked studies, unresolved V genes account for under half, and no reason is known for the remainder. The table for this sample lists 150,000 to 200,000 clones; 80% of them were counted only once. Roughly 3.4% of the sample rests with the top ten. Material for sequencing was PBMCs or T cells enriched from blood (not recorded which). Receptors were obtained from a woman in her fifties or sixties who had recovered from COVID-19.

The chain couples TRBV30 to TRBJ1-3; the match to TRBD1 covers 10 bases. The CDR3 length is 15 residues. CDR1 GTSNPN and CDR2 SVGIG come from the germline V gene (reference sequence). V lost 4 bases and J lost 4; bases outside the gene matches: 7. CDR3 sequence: CAWKGQGNLGNTIYF. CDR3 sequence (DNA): TGTGCCTGGAAGGGACAGGGGAACTTGGGAAACACCATATATTTT.

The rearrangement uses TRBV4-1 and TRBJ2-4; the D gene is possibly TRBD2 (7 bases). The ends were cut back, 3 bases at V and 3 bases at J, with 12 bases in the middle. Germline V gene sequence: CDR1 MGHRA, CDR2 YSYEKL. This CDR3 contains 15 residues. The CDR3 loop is CASSQGRGVKNIQYF. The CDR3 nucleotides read TGCGCCAGCAGCCAGGGGAGGGGGGTCAAAAACATTCAGTACTTC.

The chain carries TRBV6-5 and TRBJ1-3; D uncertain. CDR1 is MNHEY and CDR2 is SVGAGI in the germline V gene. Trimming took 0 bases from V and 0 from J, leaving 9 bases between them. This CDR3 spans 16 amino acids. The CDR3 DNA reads TGTGCCAGCAGTTACTCACCTATCGACTCTGGAAACACCATATATTTT. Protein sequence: CASSYSPIDSGNTIYF.

The CDR3 DNA sequence: TGTGCCAGCAGCCAAGGAGAGCTGATTGGCACAGATACGCAGTATTTT. This codes for CASSQGELIGTDTQYF. The chain links TRBV3-1 (or the pseudogene TRBV3-2) to TRBJ2-3; the D is unclear. The germline V gene encodes CDR1 LGHDT and CDR2 YNNKEL (reference sequence). Trimming removed 1 base from V and 1 base from J, with 12 bases in between. The CDR3 extends over 16 amino acids.

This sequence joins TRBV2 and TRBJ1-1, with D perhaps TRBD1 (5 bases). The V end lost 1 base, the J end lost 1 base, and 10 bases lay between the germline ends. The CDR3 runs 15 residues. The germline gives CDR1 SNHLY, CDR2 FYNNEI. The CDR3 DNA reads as TGTGCCAGCAGTGAAGAGGGGCAGGGGAACACTGAAGCTTTCTTT. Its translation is CASSEEGQGNTEAFF.

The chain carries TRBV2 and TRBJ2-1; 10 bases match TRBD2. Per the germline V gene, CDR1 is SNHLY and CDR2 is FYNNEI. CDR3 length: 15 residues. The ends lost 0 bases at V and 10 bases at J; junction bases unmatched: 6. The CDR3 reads CASSEASGGQPEQFF. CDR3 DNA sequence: TGTGCCAGCAGTGAAGCTAGCGGGGGGCAACCAGAGCAGTTCTTC.

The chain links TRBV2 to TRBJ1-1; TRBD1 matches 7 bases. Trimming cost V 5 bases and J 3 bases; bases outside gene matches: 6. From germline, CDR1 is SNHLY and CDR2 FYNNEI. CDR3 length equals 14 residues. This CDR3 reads CASSTGDSHTEAFF. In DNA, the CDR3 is TGTGCCAGCAGTACAGGGGATAGTCACACTGAAGCTTTCTTT.

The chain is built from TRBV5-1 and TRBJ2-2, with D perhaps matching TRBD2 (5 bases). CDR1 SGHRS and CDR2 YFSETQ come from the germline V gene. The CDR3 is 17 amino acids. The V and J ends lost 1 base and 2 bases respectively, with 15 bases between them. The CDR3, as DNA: TGCGCCAGCAGCTTGAGGCCCGGGAACAAAAACACCGGGGAGCTGTTTTTT. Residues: CASSLRPGNKNTGELFF.

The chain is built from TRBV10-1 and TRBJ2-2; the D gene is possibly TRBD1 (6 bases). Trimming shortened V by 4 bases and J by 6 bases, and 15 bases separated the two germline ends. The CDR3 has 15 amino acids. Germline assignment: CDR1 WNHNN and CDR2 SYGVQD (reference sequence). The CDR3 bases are TGCGCCAGCAGTGCCACCCCAACAGGGTCCGGGGAGCTGTTTTTT. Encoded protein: CASSATPTGSGELFF.

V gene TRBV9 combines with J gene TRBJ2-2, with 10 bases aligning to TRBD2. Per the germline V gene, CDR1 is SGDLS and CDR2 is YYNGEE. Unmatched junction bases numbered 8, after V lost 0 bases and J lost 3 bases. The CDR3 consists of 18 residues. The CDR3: CASSVEGSGGRYTGELFF. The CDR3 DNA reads TGTGCCAGCAGCGTAGAGGGTAGCGGGGGGCGATACACCGGGGAGCTGTTTTTT. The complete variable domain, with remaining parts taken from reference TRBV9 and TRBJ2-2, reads DSGVTQTPKHLITATGQRVTLRCSPRSGDLSVYWYQQSLDQGLQFLIQYYNGEERAKGNILERFSAQQFPDLHSELNLSSLELGDSALYFCASSVEGSGGRYTGELFFGEGSRLTVL.